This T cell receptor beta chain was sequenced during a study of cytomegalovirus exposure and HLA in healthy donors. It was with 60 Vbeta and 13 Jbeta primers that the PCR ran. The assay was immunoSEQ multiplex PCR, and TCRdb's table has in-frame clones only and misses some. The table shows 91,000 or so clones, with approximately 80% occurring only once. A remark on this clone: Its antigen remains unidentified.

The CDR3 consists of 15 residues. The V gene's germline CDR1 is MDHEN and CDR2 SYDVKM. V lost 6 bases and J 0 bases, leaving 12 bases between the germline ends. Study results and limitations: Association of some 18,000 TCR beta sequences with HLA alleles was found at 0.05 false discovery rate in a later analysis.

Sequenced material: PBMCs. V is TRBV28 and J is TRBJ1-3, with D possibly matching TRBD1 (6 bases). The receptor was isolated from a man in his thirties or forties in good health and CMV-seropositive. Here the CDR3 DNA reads TGTGCCAGCAGAATCCCACAGGGCTCTGGAAACACCATATATTTT. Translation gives CASRIPQGSGNTIYF.